The sample holds a few counts of the clone carrying this T cell receptor (beta chain). Time point denoted: newly diagnosed GD, antithyroid drugs for less than 3 months. PBMCs were the source of the RNA used for TCR sequencing. The data were obtained in a study of regulatory T cells in long-lasting Graves disease. Trimming took off 5 bases at V and 1 base at J, with 14 bases between the two ends. CDR3 length equals 15 residues. Germline CDR1 reads LGHDT; CDR2 reads YNNKEL (reference sequence). The authors built TCR beta libraries using iRepertoire HTBI primers and Arm-PCR of CDR3 regions. TCRdb itself ran the multiplex PCR reads through MiXCR, one entry per CDR3 protein. The data show 400,000 to 500,000 distinct CDR3 sequences, 16% seen once. A further study also used this sample, focusing on T cells in Graves' hyperthyroidism and ophthalmopathy. That work contributes: Recently diagnosed hyperthyroidism of less than 2 months' duration affected patients aged 18 to 65.

The TCR originated in a woman in her 30s with Graves disease. The source material was peripheral blood mononuclear cells (PBMCs), sampled at new diagnosis, from a patient treated with antithyroid drugs. The rearrangement joins TRBV3-1 to TRBJ2-5; D may match TRBD1 or TRBD2 (6 bases each). The CDR3 coding sequence is TGTGCCAGCAGCGCCCCTAGGGGGGTCCAAGAGACCCAGTACTTC. The encoded protein is CASSAPRGVQETQYF.